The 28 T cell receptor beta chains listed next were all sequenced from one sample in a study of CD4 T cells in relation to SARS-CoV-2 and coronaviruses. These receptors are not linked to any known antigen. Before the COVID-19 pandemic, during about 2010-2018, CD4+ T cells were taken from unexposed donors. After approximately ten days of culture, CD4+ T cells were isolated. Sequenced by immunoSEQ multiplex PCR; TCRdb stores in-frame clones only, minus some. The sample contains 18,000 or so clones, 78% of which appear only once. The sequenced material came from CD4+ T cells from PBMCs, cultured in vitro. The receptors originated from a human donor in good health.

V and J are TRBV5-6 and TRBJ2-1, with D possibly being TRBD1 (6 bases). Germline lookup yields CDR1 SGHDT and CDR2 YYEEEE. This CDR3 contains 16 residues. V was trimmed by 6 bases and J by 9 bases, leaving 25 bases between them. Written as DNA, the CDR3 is TGTGCCAGCACCCCTCCTCTAGGTTTCTTAGGGGGTGAGCAGTTCTTC. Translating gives CASTPPLGFLGGEQFF. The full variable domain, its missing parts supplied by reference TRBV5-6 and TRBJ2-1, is DAGVTQSPTHLIKTRGQQVTLRCSPKSGHDTVSWYQQALGQGPQFIFQYYEEEERQRGNFPDRFSGHQFPNYSSELNVNALLLGDSALYLCASTPPLGFLGGEQFFGPGTRLTVL.

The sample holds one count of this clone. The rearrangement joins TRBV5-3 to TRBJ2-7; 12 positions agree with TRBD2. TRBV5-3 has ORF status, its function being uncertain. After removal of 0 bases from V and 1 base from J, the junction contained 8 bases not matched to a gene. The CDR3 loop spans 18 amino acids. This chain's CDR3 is CARSLGGLAGLGSYEQYF. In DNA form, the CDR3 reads TGTGCCAGAAGCTTGGGTGGACTAGCGGGATTAGGTTCCTACGAGCAGTACTTC.

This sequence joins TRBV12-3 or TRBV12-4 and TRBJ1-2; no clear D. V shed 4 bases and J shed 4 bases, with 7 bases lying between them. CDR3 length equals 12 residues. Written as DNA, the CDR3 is TGTGCCAGCAGTTCCACCGGCTATGGCTACACCTTC. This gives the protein CASSSTGYGYTF.

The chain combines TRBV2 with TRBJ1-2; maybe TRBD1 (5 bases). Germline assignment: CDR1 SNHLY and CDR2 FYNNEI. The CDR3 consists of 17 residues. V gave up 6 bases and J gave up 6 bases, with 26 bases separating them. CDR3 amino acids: CASRSLRGQDSGHGYTF. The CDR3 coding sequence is TGTGCCAGCAGGAGTTTACGGGGCCAGGATTCGGGCCATGGCTACACCTTC.

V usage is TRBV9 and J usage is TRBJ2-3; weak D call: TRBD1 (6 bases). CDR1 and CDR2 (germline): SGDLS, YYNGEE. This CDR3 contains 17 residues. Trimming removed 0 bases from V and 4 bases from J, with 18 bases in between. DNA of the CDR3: TGTGCCAGCAGCGTAGAATTGGCAGGGGTGGGGGCAGATACGCAGTATTTT. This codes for CASSVELAGVGADTQYF.

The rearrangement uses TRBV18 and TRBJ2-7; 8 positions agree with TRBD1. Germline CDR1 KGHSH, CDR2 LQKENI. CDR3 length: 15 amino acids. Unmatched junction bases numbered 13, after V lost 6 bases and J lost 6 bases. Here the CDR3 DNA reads TGTGCCAGCTCCCTACAATTTGGACAGGGTGGCGAGCAGTACTTC. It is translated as CASSLQFGQGGEQYF.

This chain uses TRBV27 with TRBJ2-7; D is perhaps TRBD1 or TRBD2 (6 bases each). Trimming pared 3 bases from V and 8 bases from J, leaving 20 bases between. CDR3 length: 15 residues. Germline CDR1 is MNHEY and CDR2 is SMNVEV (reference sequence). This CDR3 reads CASSLGPGGPVQQYF. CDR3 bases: TGTGCCAGCAGTTTGGGCCCCGGGGGCCCAGTGCAGCAGTACTTC.

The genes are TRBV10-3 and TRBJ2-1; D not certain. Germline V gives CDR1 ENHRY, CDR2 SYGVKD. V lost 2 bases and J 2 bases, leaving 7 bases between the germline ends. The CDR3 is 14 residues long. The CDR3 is CAISEGPPYNEQFF. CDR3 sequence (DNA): TGTGCCATCAGTGAGGGCCCACCCTACAATGAGCAGTTCTTC.

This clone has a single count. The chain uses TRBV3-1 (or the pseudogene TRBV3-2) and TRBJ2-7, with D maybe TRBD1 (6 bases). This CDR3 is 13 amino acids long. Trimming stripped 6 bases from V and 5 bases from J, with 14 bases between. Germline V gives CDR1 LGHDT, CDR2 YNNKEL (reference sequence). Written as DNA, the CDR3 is TGTGCCAGCAGTCTACAGGGACCTAACGAGCAGTACTTC. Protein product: CASSLQGPNEQYF.

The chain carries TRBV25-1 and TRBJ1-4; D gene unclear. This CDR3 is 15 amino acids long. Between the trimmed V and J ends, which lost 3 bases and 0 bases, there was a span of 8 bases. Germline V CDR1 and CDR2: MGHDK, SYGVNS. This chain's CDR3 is CASSDLDTTNEKLFF. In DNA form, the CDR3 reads TGTGCCAGCAGTGATCTGGATACAACTAATGAAAAACTGTTTTTT.

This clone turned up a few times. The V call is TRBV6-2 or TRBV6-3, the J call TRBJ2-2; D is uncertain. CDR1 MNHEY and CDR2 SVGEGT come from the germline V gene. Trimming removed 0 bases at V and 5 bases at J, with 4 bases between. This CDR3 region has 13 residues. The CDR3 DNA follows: TGTGCCAGCAGTTACTCCCGGACCGGGGAGCTGTTTTTT. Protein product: CASSYSRTGELFF.

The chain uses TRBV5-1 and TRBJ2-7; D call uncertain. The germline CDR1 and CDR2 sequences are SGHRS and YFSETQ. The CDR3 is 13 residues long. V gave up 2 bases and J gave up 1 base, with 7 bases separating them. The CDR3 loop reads CASSFTVSYEQYF. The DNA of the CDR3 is TGCGCCAGCAGCTTCACAGTTTCCTACGAGCAGTACTTC.

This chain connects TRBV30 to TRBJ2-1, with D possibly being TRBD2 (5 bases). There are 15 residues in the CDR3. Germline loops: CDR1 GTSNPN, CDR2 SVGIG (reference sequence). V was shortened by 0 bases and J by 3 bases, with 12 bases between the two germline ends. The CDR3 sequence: CAWSVKHEGYNEQFF. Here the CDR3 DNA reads TGTGCCTGGAGTGTTAAGCACGAGGGCTACAATGAGCAGTTCTTC.

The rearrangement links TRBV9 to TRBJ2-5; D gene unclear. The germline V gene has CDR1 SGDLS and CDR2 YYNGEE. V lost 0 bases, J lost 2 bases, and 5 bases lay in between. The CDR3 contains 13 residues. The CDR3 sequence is CASSVAQQETQYF. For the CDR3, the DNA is TGTGCCAGCAGCGTAGCTCAGCAAGAGACCCAGTACTTC.

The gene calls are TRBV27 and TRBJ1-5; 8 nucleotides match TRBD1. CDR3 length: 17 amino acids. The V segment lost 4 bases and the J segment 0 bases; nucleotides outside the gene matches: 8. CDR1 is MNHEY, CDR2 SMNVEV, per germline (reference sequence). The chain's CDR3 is CASSSLGTGVSNQPQHF. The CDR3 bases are TGTGCCAGCAGTTCCCTCGGGACAGGTGTTAGCAATCAGCCCCAGCATTTT.

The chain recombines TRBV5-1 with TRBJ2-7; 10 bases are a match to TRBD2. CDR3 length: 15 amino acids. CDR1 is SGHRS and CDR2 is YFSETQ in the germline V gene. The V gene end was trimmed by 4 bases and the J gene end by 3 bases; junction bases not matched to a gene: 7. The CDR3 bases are TGCGCCAGCAGCCCACCCCTAGCGGGAGTCTACGAGCAGTACTTC. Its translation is CASSPPLAGVYEQYF.

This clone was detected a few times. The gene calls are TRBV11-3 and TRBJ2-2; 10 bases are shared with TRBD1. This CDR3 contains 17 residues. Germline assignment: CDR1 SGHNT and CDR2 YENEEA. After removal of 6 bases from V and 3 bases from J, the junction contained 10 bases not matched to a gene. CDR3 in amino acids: CASSNDRGTGDTGELFF. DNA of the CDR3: TGTGCCAGCAGTAACGACAGGGGGACAGGGGACACCGGGGAGCTGTTTTTT. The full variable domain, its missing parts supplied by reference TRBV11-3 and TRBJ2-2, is EAGVVQSPRYKIIEKKQPVAFWCNPISGHNTLYWYLQNLGQGPELLIRYENEEAVDDSQLPKDRFSAERLKGVDSTLKIQPAELGDSAVYLCASSNDRGTGDTGELFFGEGSRLTVL.

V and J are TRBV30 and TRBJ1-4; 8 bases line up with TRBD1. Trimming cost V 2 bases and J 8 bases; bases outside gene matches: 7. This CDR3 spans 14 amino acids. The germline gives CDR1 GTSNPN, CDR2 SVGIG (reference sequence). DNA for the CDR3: TGTGCCTGGAGTCAGGACAGGGTGACAGAAAAACTGTTTTTT. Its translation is CAWSQDRVTEKLFF. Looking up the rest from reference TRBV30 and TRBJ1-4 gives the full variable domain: SQTIHQWPATLVQPVGSPLSLECTVEGTSNPNLYWYRQAAGRGLQLLFYSVGIGQISSEVPQNLSASRPQDRQFILSSKKLLLSDSGFYLCAWSQDRVTEKLFFGSGTQLSVL.

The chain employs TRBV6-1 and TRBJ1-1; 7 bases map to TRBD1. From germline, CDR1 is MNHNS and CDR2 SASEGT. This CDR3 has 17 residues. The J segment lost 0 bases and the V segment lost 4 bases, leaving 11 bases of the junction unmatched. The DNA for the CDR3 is TGTGCCAGCAGTGGGACACGACAGGGACGAATGAACACTGAAGCTTTCTTT. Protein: CASSGTRQGRMNTEAFF.

The CDR3 is CASSQAGANSYEQYF. The CDR3 DNA follows: TGTGCCAGCAGCCAAGCGGGAGCCAACTCCTACGAGCAGTACTTC. The chain joins TRBV4-2 to TRBJ2-7; the D gene is possibly TRBD2 (6 bases). The CDR3 length is 15 residues. The V end lost 1 base, the J end lost 0 bases, and 10 bases lay between the germline ends. CDR1 is LGHNA, CDR2 YNFKEQ, per germline.

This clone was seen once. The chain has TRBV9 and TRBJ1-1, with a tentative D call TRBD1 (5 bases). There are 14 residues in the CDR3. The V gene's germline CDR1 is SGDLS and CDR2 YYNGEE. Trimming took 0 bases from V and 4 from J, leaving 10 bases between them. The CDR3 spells CASSVGGARTEAFF. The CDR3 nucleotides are TGTGCCAGCAGCGTAGGAGGGGCCCGCACTGAAGCTTTCTTT.

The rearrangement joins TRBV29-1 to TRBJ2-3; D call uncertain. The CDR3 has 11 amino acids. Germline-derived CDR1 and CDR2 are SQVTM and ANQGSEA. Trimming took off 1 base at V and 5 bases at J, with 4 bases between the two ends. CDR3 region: CSVEALDTQYF. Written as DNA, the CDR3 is TGCAGCGTTGAAGCGTTAGATACGCAGTATTTT.

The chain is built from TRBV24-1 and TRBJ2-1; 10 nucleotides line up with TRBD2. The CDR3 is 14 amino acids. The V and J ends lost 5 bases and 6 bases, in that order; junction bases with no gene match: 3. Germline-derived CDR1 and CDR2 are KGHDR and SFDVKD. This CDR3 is CATSALAGVNEQFF. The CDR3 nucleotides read TGTGCCACCAGTGCTCTAGCGGGAGTCAATGAGCAGTTCTTC.

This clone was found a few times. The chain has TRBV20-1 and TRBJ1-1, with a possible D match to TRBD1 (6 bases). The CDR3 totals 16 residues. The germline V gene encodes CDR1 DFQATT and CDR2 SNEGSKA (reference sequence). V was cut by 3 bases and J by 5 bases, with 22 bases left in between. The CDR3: CSASYGGRRRGTEAFF. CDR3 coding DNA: TGCAGTGCTAGTTACGGGGGGAGGCGTAGGGGGACTGAAGCTTTCTTT.

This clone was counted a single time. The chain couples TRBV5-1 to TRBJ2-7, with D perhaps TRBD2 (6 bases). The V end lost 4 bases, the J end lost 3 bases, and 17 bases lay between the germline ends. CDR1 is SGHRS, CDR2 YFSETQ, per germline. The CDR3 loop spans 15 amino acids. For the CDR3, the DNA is TGCGCCAGCAGCCCCGAGCTTAGCGGTCTCTACGAGCAGTACTTC. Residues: CASSPELSGLYEQYF.

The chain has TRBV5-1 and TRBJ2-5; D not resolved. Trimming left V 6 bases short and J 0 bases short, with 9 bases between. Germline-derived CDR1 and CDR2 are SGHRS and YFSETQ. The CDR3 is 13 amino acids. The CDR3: CASNYGYQETQYF. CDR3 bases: TGCGCCAGCAACTACGGCTACCAAGAGACCCAGTACTTC. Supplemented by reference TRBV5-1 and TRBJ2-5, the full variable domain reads KAGVTQTPRYLIKTRGQQVTLSCSPISGHRSVSWYQQTPGQGLQFLFEYFSETQRNKGNFPGRFSGRQFSNSRSEMNVSTLELGDSALYLCASNYGYQETQYFGPGTRLLVL.

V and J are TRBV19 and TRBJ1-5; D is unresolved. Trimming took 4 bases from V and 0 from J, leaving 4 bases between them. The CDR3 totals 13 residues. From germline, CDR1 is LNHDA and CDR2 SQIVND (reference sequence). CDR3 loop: CASSKGSNQPQHF. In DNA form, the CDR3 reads TGTGCCAGTAGTAAAGGTAGCAATCAGCCCCAGCATTTT.

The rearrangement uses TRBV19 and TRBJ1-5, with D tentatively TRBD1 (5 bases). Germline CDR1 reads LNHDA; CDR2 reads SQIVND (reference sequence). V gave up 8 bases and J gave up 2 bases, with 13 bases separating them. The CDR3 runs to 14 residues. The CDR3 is CASGHLYGNQPQHF. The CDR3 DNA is TGTGCCAGTGGACACCTTTATGGCAATCAGCCCCAGCATTTT.